This T cell receptor (beta chain) derives from a study of regulatory T cells in long-lasting Graves disease. Time point specified: newly diagnosed GD, antithyroid drugs for less than 3 months. Scientists built the TCR library using RNA that was extracted from PBMCs. HTBI primers from iRepertoire and Arm-PCR of CDR3 regions yielded the TCR beta libraries. TCRdb passed the multiplex PCR reads through MiXCR, listing each CDR3 protein once. The table records about 400,000 distinct CDR3 sequences, about 14% of them present only once. Study-level findings and limits: Thyroid tissue went unexamined; only peripheral blood was analyzed. Accuracy may have been reduced by the small sample size.

This clonotype came up many times. Its matching antigen is unknown. The TCR sequence derives from a female donor with Graves disease. Sequenced here: peripheral blood mononuclear cells (PBMCs), sampled at new diagnosis, from a patient treated with antithyroid drugs.

The CDR3 nucleotides read TGTGCCAGCAGCCCGCTCGGGTACGGCTACACCTTC. It yields the protein CASSPLGYGYTF. The chain uses TRBV14 and TRBJ1-2; D is unclear. The CDR3 sequence is 12 residues long. V lost 4 bases to trimming and J lost 8 bases, with 11 bases between them. CDR1 and CDR2 from the germline V gene are SGHDN and FVKESK.